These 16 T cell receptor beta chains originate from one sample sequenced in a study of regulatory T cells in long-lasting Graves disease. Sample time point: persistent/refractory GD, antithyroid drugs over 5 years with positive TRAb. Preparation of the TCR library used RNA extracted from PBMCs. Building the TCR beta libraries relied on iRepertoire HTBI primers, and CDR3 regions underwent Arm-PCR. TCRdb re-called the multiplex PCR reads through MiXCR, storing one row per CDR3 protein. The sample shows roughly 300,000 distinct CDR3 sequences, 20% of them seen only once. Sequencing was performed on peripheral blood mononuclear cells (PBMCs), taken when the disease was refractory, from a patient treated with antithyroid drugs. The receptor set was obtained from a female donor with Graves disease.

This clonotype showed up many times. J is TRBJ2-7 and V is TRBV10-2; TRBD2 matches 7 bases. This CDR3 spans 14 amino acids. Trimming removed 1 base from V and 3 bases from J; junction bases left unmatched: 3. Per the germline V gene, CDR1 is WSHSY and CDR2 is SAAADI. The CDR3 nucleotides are TGCGCCAGCAGTGAGTATCGGGACTACTACGAGCAGTACTTC. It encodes CASSEYRDYYEQYF.

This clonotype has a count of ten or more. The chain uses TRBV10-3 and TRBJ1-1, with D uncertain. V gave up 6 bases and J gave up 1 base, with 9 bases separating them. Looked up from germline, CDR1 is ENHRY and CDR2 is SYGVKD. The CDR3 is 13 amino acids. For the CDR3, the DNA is TGTGCCATCAGCCAGTGGGAGAACACTGAAGCTTTCTTT. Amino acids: CAISQWENTEAFF.

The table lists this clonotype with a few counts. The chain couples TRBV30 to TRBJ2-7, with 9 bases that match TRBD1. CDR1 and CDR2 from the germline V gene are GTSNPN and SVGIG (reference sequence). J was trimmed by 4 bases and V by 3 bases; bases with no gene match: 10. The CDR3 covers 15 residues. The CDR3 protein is CAWSSTGGGRYEQYF. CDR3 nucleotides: TGTGCCTGGAGCTCCACAGGGGGCGGCCGATACGAGCAGTACTTC.

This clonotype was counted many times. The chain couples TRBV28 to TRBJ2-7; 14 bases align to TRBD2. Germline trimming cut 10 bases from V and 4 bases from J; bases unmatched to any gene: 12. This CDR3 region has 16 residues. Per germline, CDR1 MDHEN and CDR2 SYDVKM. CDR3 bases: TGTGCCAAACCGACTAGCGGGAGGGCTGTACCTTACGAGCAGTACTTC. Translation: CAKPTSGRAVPYEQYF.

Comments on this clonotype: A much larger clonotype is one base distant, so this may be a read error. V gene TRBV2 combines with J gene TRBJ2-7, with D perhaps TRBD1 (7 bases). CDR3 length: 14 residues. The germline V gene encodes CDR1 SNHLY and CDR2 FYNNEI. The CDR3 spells CASSYGGTVKEQHF. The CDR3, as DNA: TGTGCCAGCAGTTACGGCGGGACAGTTAAAGAGCAGCACTTC.

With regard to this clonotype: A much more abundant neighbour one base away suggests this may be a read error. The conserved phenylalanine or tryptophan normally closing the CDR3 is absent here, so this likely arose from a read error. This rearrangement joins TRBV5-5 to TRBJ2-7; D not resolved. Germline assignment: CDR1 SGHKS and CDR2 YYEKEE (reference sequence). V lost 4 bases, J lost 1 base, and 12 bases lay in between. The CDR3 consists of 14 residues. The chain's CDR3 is CASSQDDISYEQYL. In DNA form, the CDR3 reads TGTGCCAGCAGCCAGGACGACATTTCCTACGAGCAGTACCTC.

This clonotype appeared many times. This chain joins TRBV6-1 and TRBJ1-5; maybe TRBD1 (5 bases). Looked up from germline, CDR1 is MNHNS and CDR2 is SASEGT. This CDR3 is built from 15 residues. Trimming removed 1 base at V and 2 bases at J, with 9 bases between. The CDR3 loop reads CASSEERGGNQPQHF. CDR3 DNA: TGTGCCAGCAGTGAAGAACGGGGGGGCAATCAGCCCCAGCATTTT.

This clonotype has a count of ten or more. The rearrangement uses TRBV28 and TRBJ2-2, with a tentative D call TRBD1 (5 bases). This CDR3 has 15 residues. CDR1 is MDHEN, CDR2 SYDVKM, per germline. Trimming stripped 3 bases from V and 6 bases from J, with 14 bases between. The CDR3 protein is CASSFTRVRAGELFF. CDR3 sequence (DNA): TGTGCCAGCAGTTTTACCAGGGTACGGGCCGGGGAGCTGTTTTTT. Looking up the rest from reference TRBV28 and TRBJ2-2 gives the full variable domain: DVKVTQSSRYLVKRTGEKVFLECVQDMDHENMFWYRQDPGLGLRLIYFSYDVKMKEKGDIPEGYSVSREKKERFSLILESASTNQTSMYLCASSFTRVRAGELFFGEGSRLTVL.

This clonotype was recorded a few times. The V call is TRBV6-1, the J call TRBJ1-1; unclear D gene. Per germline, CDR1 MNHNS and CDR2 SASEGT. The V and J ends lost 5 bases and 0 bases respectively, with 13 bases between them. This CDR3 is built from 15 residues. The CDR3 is CASSMRDTVNTEAFF. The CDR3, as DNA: TGTGCCAGCAGTATGAGGGATACGGTGAACACTGAAGCTTTCTTT.

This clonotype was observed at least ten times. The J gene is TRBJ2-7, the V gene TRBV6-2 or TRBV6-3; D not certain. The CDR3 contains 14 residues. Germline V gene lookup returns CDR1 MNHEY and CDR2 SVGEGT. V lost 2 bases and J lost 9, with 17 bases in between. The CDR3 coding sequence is TGTGCCAGCAGTTACACTGGCTTGATCGCTGGGCAGTACTTC. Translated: CASSYTGLIAGQYF.

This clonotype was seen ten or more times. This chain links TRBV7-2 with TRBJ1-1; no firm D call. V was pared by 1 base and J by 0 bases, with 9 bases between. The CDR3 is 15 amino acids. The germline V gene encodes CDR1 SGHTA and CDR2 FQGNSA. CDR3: CASSLGESMNTEAFF. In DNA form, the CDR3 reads TGTGCCAGCAGCTTAGGGGAATCCATGAACACTGAAGCTTTCTTT.

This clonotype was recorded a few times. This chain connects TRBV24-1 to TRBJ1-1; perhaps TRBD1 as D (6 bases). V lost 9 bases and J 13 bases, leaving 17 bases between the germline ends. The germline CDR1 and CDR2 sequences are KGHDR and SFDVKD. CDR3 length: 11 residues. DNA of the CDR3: TGTGCCACCTCAAGGGGGTTGAAGGTTTTCTTT. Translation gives CATSRGLKVFF.

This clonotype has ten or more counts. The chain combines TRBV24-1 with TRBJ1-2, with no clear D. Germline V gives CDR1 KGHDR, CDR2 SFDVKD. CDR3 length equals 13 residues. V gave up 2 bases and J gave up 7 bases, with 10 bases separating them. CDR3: CATSDSGRGGYTF. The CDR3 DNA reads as TGTGCCACCAGTGATTCAGGCCGGGGTGGCTACACCTTC.

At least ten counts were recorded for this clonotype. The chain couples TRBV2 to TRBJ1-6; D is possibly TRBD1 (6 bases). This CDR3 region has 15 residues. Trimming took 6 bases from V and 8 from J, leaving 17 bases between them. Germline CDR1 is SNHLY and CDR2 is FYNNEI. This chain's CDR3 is CASSDLGTIYSPLHF. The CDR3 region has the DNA TGTGCCAGCAGCGACTTGGGGACAATTTATTCACCCCTCCACTTT.

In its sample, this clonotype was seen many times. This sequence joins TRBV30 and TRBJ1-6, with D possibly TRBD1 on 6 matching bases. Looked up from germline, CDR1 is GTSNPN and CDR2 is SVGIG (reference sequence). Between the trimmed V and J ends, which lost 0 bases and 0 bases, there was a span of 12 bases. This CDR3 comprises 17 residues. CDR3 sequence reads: CAWSVPGHSSYNSPLHF. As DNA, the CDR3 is TGTGCCTGGAGTGTACCGGGACACAGCTCCTATAATTCACCCCTCCACTTT. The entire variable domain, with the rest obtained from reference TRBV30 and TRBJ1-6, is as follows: SQTIHQWPATLVQPVGSPLSLECTVEGTSNPNLYWYRQAAGRGLQLLFYSVGIGQISSEVPQNLSASRPQDRQFILSSKKLLLSDSGFYLCAWSVPGHSSYNSPLHFGNGTRLTVT.

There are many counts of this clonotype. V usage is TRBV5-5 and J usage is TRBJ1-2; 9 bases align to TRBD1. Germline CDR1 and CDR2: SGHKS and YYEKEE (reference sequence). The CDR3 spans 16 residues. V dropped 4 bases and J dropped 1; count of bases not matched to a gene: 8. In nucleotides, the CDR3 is TGTGCCAGCAGCGCTCCCACAGGGGGCTATAACTATGGCTACACCTTC. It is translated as CASSAPTGGYNYGYTF.